These T cell receptor beta chains were read from a single sample in a study of OX40 agonist ivuxolimab in advanced cancers. Sequencing used immunoSEQ multiplex PCR; TCRdb keeps in-frame clones, though not all of them. This sample yields 70,000 to 95,000 clones, of which 88% are seen a single time; roughly 3% belongs to the top ten. Sequenced here: CD4+ or CD8+ T cells sorted from blood, sampled in a trial of the OX40 agonist ivuxolimab. Receptors were obtained from an adult with an advanced solid tumor such as melanoma, head and neck, liver or kidney cancer. The CDR3 runs from the conserved cysteine through the conserved F or W. A D gene is named only where the DNA matches it firmly. Clone size, where shown, is once, few, many, or a class for clones that have expanded.

v_gene	abundance	len	j_gene	d_gene	CDR3aa	CDR3nt
TRBV4-1	NA	17	TRBJ2-1	NA	CASSQDPAYSTFREQFF	TGCGCCAGCAGCCAAGACCCGGCCTATTCTACGTTTAGAGAGCAGTTCTTC
TRBV2	NA	14	TRBJ1-5	NA	CASSPDLSNQPQHF	TGTGCCTCGTCCCCCGATCTTAGCAATCAGCCCCAGCATTTT
TRBV5-1	once	15	TRBJ1-4	TRBD1	CASSQGAQTNEKLFF	TGCGCCAGCAGCCAGGGGGCGCAGACTAATGAAAAACTGTTTTTT
TRBV6-1	few	14	TRBJ1-5	TRBD1	CASSPTGGRQPQHF	TGTGCCAGCAGCCCGACAGGGGGCAGGCAGCCCCAGCATTTT
TRBV19	NA	16	TRBJ2-2	TRBD2	CASRARAGGNTGELFF	TGTGCCAGTAGGGCCAGAGCGGGGGGGAACACCGGGGAGCTGTTTTTT
TRBV7-9	NA	18	TRBJ1-2	TRBD1	CASSLGPPDRGFNYGYTF	TGTGCCAGCAGCTTAGGGCCCCCCGACAGGGGCTTTAACTATGGCTACACCTTC
TRBV2	NA	9	TRBJ1-1	NA	CARRREAFF	TGTGCCAGGAGACGGGAGGCTTTCTTT
TRBV9	NA	14	TRBJ2-2	NA	CASSQDYLTGELFF	TGTGCCAGCAGCCAGGACTACCTCACCGGGGAGCTGTTTTTT
TRBV19	NA	16	TRBJ2-5	TRBD2	CASSPSTSGSGETQYF	TGTGCCAGTAGCCCTTCCACTAGCGGGAGCGGTGAGACCCAGTACTTC
TRBV10-1	NA	16	TRBJ1-1	TRBD1	CASSGDRGLCGTEAFF	TGCGCCAGCAGTGGGGACAGGGGGCTTTGCGGCACTGAAGCTTTCTTT
TRBV4-1	NA	16	TRBJ2-7	TRBD2	CASSLSLAGGGYEQYF	TGCGCCAGCAGCCTTAGCCTAGCGGGAGGAGGCTACGAGCAGTACTTC
TRBV14	once	17	TRBJ1-4	TRBD1	CASSQEDRVTTNEKLFF	TGTGCCAGCAGCCAAGAGGACAGGGTGACAACTAATGAAAAACTGTTTTTT
TRBV2	NA	17	TRBJ1-1	NA	CASRRSRDNRGGTEAFF	TGTGCCAGCAGGAGATCCCGGGACAACCGGGGCGGCACTGAAGCTTTCTTT
TRBV6-5	NA	13	TRBJ2-5	NA	CASSWGPEETQYF	TGTGCCAGCAGCTGGGGGCCTGAAGAGACCCAGTACTTC
TRBV15	NA	16	TRBJ1-1	NA	CATRPAQWAMNTEAFF	TGTGCCACCAGGCCGGCACAGTGGGCCATGAACACTGAAGCTTTCTTT
TRBV9	NA	18	TRBJ2-1	TRBD2	CASSVGGGRAPPYNEQFF	TGTGCCAGCAGCGTAGGAGGCGGGAGGGCCCCCCCCTACAATGAGCAGTTCTTC
TRBV29-1	once	15	TRBJ2-1	TRBD2	CSVGGGRALGNEQFF	TGCAGCGTTGGGGGCGGGAGGGCCTTGGGCAATGAGCAGTTCTTC
TRBV2	once	14	TRBJ2-7	NA	CASSVAASSYEQYF	TGTGCCAGCAGTGTAGCAGCTAGCTCCTACGAGCAGTACTTC
TRBV27	NA	13	TRBJ1-2	NA	CASRPGHPYGYTF	TGTGCCAGCAGACCGGGACACCCTTATGGCTACACCTTC
TRBV18	NA	13	TRBJ1-5	NA	CASSPGGIQPQHF	TGTGCCAGCTCACCTGGAGGGATTCAGCCCCAGCATTTT
TRBV5-1	NA	14	TRBJ1-3	NA	CASSLEGTGNTIYF	TGCGCCAGCAGCTTGGAAGGTACTGGAAACACCATATATTTT
TRBV28	NA	15	TRBJ2-3	NA	CASPPSGPPRDTQYF	TGTGCCAGCCCCCCCAGTGGACCACCAAGGGATACGCAGTATTTT
TRBV7-3	NA	14	TRBJ1-2	NA	CASSFTRTNYGYTF	TGTGCCAGCAGCTTTACCCGCACTAACTATGGCTACACCTTC
TRBV10-3	NA	14	TRBJ1-2	TRBD1	CAITDSQGDYGYTF	TGTGCCATCACTGACTCACAGGGGGACTATGGCTACACCTTC
TRBV2	NA	13	TRBJ2-7	NA	CASRGPGSSEQYF	TGTGCCAGCAGAGGGCCTGGAAGCAGCGAGCAGTACTTC
TRBV6-5	NA	15	TRBJ1-5	NA	CASSYSHIGNQPQHF	TGTGCCAGCAGTTACAGTCACATAGGAAATCAGCCCCAGCATTTT
TRBV18	NA	15	TRBJ2-2	NA	CASSPLYSNTGELFF	TGTGCCAGCTCACCGCTTTACAGCAACACCGGGGAGCTGTTTTTT
TRBV5-1	once	15	TRBJ2-2	TRBD1	CASRRGQENTGELFF	TGCGCCAGCAGAAGGGGACAGGAGAACACCGGGGAGCTGTTTTTT
TRBV5-1	NA	14	TRBJ2-2	NA	CASSLVGAFGELFF	TGCGCCAGCAGCTTGGTGGGGGCCTTCGGGGAGCTGTTTTTT
TRBV6-6	NA	12	TRBJ2-2	NA	CATESDTGELFF	TGTGCCACCGAGAGTGACACCGGGGAGCTGTTTTTT
TRBV6-1	NA	17	TRBJ2-6	NA	CASSEVLEFSGANVLTF	TGTGCCAGCAGTGAAGTGCTAGAGTTTTCTGGGGCCAACGTCCTGACTTTC
TRBV6-1	NA	16	TRBJ1-6	NA	CASSEEGKGNNSPLHF	TGTGCCAGCAGTGAGGAGGGGAAGGGGAATAATTCACCCCTCCACTTT
TRBV10-3	few	13	TRBJ2-3	TRBD1	CAIRQGVGDTQYF	TGTGCCATCAGACAGGGGGTGGGGGATACGCAGTATTTT
TRBV6-5	NA	13	TRBJ2-7	NA	CASSYASAYEQYF	TGTGCCAGCAGTTACGCTAGCGCCTACGAGCAGTACTTC
TRBV11-2	NA	15	TRBJ2-7	NA	CASSLVDTSSYEQYF	TGTGCCAGCAGCTTAGTGGACACCTCGTCCTACGAGCAGTACTTC
TRBV18	NA	14	TRBJ2-1	TRBD1	CASSPDRGPTISFF	TGTGCCAGCTCGCCCGACAGGGGCCCTACGATTTCGTTCTTC
TRBV28	NA	15	TRBJ1-1	TRBD1	CASSLQTGGTTEAFF	TGTGCCAGCAGTTTACAGACAGGGGGCACCACTGAAGCTTTCTTT
TRBV6-1	few	13	TRBJ2-7	TRBD2	CASSPTSGYEQYF	TGTGCCAGCAGTCCGACTAGCGGGTACGAGCAGTACTTC
TRBV7-3	NA	13	TRBJ2-3	NA	CASSLGQTDTQYF	TGTGCCAGCAGCTTAGGTCAGACAGATACGCAGTATTTT
TRBV5-8	NA	15	TRBJ2-2	NA	CASSLWLDNTGELFF	TGTGCCAGCAGCTTGTGGTTGGACAACACCGGGGAGCTGTTTTTT
TRBV28	NA	15	TRBJ2-7	TRBD1	CASWGAGTGTYEQYF	TGTGCCAGCTGGGGGGCGGGGACAGGGACTTACGAGCAGTACTTC
TRBV2	NA	13	TRBJ1-1	NA	CASSGTYGTEAFF	TGTGCCAGCAGCGGGACGTATGGTACTGAAGCTTTCTTT
TRBV5-5	NA	14	TRBJ1-1	NA	CASSLPMGGTEAFF	TGTGCCAGCAGCTTGCCGATGGGGGGCACTGAAGCTTTCTTT
TRBV18	once	16	TRBJ1-5	TRBD1	CASSHGQGPSNQPQHF	TGTGCCAGCTCACACGGACAGGGACCGAGCAATCAGCCCCAGCATTTT
TRBV30	NA	13	TRBJ1-6	NA	CAWSNHRGSPLHF	TGTGCCTGGAGTAATCATCGCGGTTCACCCCTCCACTTT
TRBV5-4	NA	16	TRBJ2-7	TRBD2	CASSLEWTSGTYEQYF	TGTGCCAGCAGCCTGGAGTGGACTAGCGGGACCTACGAGCAGTACTTC
TRBV10-1	NA	14	TRBJ1-3	NA	CASSSGSSGNTIYF	TGCGCCAGCAGCTCAGGGTCGTCGGGAAACACCATATATTTT
TRBV21-1	NA	12	TRBJ1-1	NA	CASSKLSTEAFF	TGTGCCAGCAGCAAACTGTCCACTGAAGCTTTCTTT
TRBV7-8	NA	14	TRBJ1-1	NA	CASSLGGRNTEAFF	TGTGCCAGCAGCTTAGGCGGGAGGAACACTGAAGCTTTCTTT